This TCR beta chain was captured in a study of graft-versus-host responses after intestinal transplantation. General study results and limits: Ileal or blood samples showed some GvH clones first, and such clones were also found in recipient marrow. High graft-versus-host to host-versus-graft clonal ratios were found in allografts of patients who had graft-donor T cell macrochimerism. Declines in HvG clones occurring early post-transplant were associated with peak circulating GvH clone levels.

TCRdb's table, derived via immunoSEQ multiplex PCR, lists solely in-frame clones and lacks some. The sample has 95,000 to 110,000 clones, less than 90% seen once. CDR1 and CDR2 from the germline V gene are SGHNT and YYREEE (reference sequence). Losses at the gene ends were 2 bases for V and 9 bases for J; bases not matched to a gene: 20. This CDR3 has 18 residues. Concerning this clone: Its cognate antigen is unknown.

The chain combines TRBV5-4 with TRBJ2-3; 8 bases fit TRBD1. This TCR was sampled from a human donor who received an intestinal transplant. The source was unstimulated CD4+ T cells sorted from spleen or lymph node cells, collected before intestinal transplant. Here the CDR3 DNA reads TGTGCCAGCAGCTTCCGAACCCGACCCGACAGGGGAGGTGGGACGCAGTATTTT. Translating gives CASSFRTRPDRGGGTQYF.